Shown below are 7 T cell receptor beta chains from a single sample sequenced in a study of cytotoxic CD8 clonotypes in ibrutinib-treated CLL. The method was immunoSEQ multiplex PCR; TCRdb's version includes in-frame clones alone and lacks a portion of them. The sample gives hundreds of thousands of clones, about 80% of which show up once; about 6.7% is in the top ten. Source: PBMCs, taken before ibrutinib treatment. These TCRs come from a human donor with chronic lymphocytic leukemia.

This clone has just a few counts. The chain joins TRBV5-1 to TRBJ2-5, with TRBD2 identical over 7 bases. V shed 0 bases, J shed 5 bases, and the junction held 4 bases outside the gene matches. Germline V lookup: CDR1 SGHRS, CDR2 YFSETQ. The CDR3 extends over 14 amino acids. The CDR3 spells CASSLEYGGETQYF. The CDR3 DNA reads TGCGCCAGCAGCTTGGAATACGGGGGGGAGACCCAGTACTTC.

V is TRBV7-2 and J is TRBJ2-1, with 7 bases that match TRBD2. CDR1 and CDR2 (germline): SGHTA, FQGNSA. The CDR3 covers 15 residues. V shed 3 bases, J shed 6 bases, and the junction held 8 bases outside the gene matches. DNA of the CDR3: TGTGCCAGCAGCTTTATAAGCGGGACTTCCAATGAGCAGTTCTTC. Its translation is CASSFISGTSNEQFF.

The CDR3 nucleotides read TGCAGCGTTGATAAAGGCAGGAACACTGAAGCTTTCTTT. This gives the protein CSVDKGRNTEAFF. The rearrangement links TRBV29-1 to TRBJ1-1; no clear D gene. Germline V CDR1 and CDR2: SQVTM, ANQGSEA. CDR3 length: 13 residues. V shed 3 bases and J shed 1 base, with 9 bases lying between them.

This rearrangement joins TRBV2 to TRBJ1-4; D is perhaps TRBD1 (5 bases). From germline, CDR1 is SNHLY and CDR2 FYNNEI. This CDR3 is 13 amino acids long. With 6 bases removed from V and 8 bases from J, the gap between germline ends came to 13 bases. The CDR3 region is CASRQGRREKLFF. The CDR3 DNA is TGTGCCAGCAGGCAGGGAAGGAGAGAAAAACTGTTTTTT.

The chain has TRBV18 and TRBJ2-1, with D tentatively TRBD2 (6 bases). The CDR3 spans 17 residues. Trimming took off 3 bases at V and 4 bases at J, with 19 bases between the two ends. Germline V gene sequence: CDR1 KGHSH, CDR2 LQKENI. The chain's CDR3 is CASSPPGASGSYNEQFF. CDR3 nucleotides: TGTGCCAGCTCACCTCCTGGGGCGAGCGGGTCGTACAATGAGCAGTTCTTC.

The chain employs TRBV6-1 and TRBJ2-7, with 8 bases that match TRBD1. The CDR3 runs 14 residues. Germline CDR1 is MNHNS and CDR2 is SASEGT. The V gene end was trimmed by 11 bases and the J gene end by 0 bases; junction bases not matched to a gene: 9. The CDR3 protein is CAAKNRGSSYEQYF. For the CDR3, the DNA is TGTGCCGCCAAAAACAGGGGGAGCTCCTACGAGCAGTACTTC.

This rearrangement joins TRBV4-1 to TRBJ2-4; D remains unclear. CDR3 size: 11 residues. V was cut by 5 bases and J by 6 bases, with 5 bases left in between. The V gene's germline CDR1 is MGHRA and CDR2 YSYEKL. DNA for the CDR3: TGCGCCAGCAGCACACTAAACATTCAGTACTTC. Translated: CASSTLNIQYF.